What follows are 27 T cell receptor beta chains derived from one specimen sequenced in a study of blood T cell repertoires in COVID-19. TCRdb's copy holds only in-frame clones and misses some; the assay was immunoSEQ multiplex PCR. The sample carries 55,000 to 70,000 clones, roughly 91% recorded once. Material for sequencing was PBMCs or T cells enriched from blood (not recorded which). All receptors derive from a woman in her thirties or forties who had recovered from COVID-19.

This CDR3 is CASSLQPGLAGGHYEQYF. DNA of the CDR3: TGTGCCAGCAGCTTACAACCGGGACTAGCGGGGGGACACTACGAGCAGTACTTC. The gene calls are TRBV11-3 and TRBJ2-7; 15 positions agree with TRBD2. The CDR3 extends over 18 amino acids. CDR1 and CDR2 (germline): SGHNT, YENEEA. The V gene end was trimmed by 2 bases and the J gene end by 3 bases; junction bases not matched to a gene: 8.

This chain connects TRBV5-5 to TRBJ2-5; 7 bases match TRBD1. Germline CDR1 reads SGHKS; CDR2 reads YYEKEE (reference sequence). The CDR3 has 13 amino acids. Trimming at V came to 5 bases and at J to 4 bases, leaving 5 bases not matched to a gene. CDR3 loop: CASRLGGVETQYF. Here the CDR3 DNA reads TGTGCCAGCAGGCTAGGGGGCGTAGAGACCCAGTACTTC.

The chain has TRBV7-2 and TRBJ2-1; 10 bases map to TRBD1. This CDR3 spans 16 amino acids. Trimming took 7 bases from V and 7 from J; bases not matched to a gene: 13. CDR1 and CDR2 (germline): SGHTA, FQGNSA. CDR3 in amino acids: CASNRPGQGVLNEQFF. CDR3 sequence (DNA): TGTGCCAGCAACCGACCCGGACAGGGGGTTCTGAATGAGCAGTTCTTC. Variable domain in full (rest from reference TRBV7-2 and TRBJ2-1): GAGVSQSPSNKVTEKGKDVELRCDPISGHTALYWYRQSLGQGLEFLIYFQGNSAPDKSGLPSDRFSAERTGGSVSTLTIQRTQQEDSAVYLCASNRPGQGVLNEQFFGPGTRLTVL.

The chain employs TRBV11-3 and TRBJ1-5; D gene uncertain. The CDR3 totals 13 residues. V lost 2 bases and J 5 bases, leaving 7 bases between the germline ends. Germline values: CDR1 SGHNT, CDR2 YENEEA. CDR3 sequence reads: CASSLSPDQPQHF. CDR3 sequence (DNA): TGTGCCAGCAGCTTATCGCCAGATCAGCCCCAGCATTTT.

This sequence joins TRBV7-9 and TRBJ2-4; 9 nucleotides agree with TRBD2. The CDR3 totals 19 residues. The germline gives CDR1 SEHNR, CDR2 FQNEAQ (reference sequence). V gave up 0 bases and J gave up 0 bases; unmatched junction bases: 9. CDR3 loop: CASSLALAGSQLAKNIQYF. CDR3 DNA sequence: TGTGCCAGCAGCTTAGCGCTAGCGGGGTCCCAACTAGCCAAAAACATTCAGTACTTC.

The gene calls are TRBV25-1 and TRBJ1-6; 8 positions agree with TRBD1. CDR3 length equals 15 residues. J lost 4 bases, V lost 5 bases, and 4 bases had no gene match. Germline-derived CDR1 and CDR2 are MGHDK and SYGVNS. The DNA of the CDR3 is TGTGCCAGCAGTTCGGACAGGGCATATAATTCACCCCTCCACTTT. It specifies CASSSDRAYNSPLHF.

The chain couples TRBV12-5 to TRBJ2-3; 7 positions agree with TRBD2. The V segment lost 1 base and the J segment 6 bases; nucleotides outside the gene matches: 4. Germline V gives CDR1 LGHNT, CDR2 FRNRAP. There are 14 residues in the CDR3. The CDR3 region is CASGLGSGEDTQYF. The CDR3 bases are TGTGCTAGTGGTTTGGGGAGCGGGGAGGATACGCAGTATTTT.

The table lists this clone with a count of one. The rearrangement joins TRBV27 to TRBJ1-6; TRBD1 aligns across 9 bases. Trimming cost V 8 bases and J 0 bases; bases outside gene matches: 8. The CDR3 sequence is 17 residues long. CDR1 and CDR2 (germline): MNHEY, SMNVEV (reference sequence). CDR3 coding DNA: TGTGCCAGCCTTCCGGGACAGGGCCGCTCCTATAATTCACCCCTCCACTTT. Translating it yields CASLPGQGRSYNSPLHF.

The chain combines TRBV3-1 (or the pseudogene TRBV3-2) with TRBJ2-3; D is perhaps TRBD2 (5 bases). CDR3 length equals 15 residues. CDR1 is LGHDT and CDR2 is YNNKEL in the germline V gene (reference sequence). Trimming cost V 2 bases and J 6 bases, with 15 bases left between them. The DNA for the CDR3 is TGTGCCAGCAGCCAATCGGATTTTTCGGGGGATACGCAGTATTTT. Translation gives CASSQSDFSGDTQYF.

This rearrangement joins TRBV19 to TRBJ2-7; 9 positions match TRBD1. The CDR3 sequence is 16 residues long. Germline V gene sequence: CDR1 LNHDA, CDR2 SQIVND (reference sequence). The trim removed 6 bases at V and 2 bases at J, leaving 11 bases unmatched. The CDR3 bases are TGTGCCAGTAGCGATCCGGGGGACAGGGACACCTACGAGCAGTACTTC. Amino acids: CASSDPGDRDTYEQYF. Drawing the rest from reference TRBV19 and TRBJ2-7, the complete variable domain is DGGITQSPKYLFRKEGQNVTLSCEQNLNHDAMYWYRQDPGQGLRLIYYSQIVNDFQKGDIAEGYSVSREKKESFPLTVTSAQKNPTAFYLCASSDPGDRDTYEQYFGPGTRLTVT.

This chain joins TRBV19 and TRBJ1-2, with 9 bases lining up with TRBD1. The CDR3 totals 16 residues. Germline loops: CDR1 LNHDA, CDR2 SQIVND (reference sequence). The V segment lost 0 bases and the J segment 8 bases; nucleotides outside the gene matches: 10. CDR3 in DNA: TGTGCCAGTAGTATAGACGCGGGACAGGGTGGTCGAGGCTACACCTTC. Encoded protein: CASSIDAGQGGRGYTF.

J is TRBJ2-3 and V is TRBV2, with 11 bases identical to TRBD2. Germline V CDR1 and CDR2: SNHLY, FYNNEI. The CDR3 covers 15 residues. The ends lost 2 bases at V and 7 bases at J; junction bases unmatched: 5. CDR3 loop: CASSERPSGGYTQYF. CDR3 DNA sequence: TGTGCCAGCAGTGAAAGGCCTAGCGGGGGGTATACGCAGTATTTT.

The chain has TRBV10-3 and TRBJ2-2; TRBD1 agrees at 9 bases. Germline V gene lookup returns CDR1 ENHRY and CDR2 SYGVKD. The CDR3 is made up of 16 amino acids. Unmatched junction bases numbered 5, after V lost 6 bases and J lost 0 bases. The chain's CDR3 is CAISDRDRANTGELFF. The CDR3 DNA is TGTGCCATCAGCGACCGGGACAGGGCGAACACCGGGGAGCTGTTTTTT.

V and J are TRBV5-6 and TRBJ1-6, with 8 bases matching TRBD1. Germline CDR1 SGHDT, CDR2 YYEEEE. CDR3 size: 16 residues. J was trimmed by 7 bases and V by 2 bases; bases with no gene match: 8. Here the CDR3 DNA reads TGTGCCAGCAGCTTTGAGGCAGGGGGCGGAAATTCACCCCTCCACTTT. Protein sequence: CASSFEAGGGNSPLHF.

The rearrangement uses TRBV19 and TRBJ2-1; 7 bases line up with TRBD2. V dropped 1 base and J dropped 5; count of bases not matched to a gene: 8. This CDR3 contains 16 residues. From germline, CDR1 is LNHDA and CDR2 SQIVND (reference sequence). Here the CDR3 reads CASSIGRDYLDNEQFF. The CDR3 DNA reads as TGTGCCAGTAGTATAGGGAGGGACTACCTCGACAATGAGCAGTTCTTC.

The chain carries TRBV2 and TRBJ1-1, with D possibly TRBD1 on 5 matching bases. V was clipped by 11 bases and J by 5 bases, with 18 bases between them. This CDR3 contains 13 residues. Germline V gene lookup returns CDR1 SNHLY and CDR2 FYNNEI. The CDR3 region has the DNA TGTGCCGGGGCAAAAGGATTGGGTACTGAAGCTTTCTTT. Translated: CAGAKGLGTEAFF.

The V gene is TRBV27, the J gene TRBJ2-7, with 8 bases identical to TRBD2. Trimming cost V 4 bases and J 0 bases; bases outside gene matches: 8. The CDR3 spans 16 residues. Germline V gene lookup returns CDR1 MNHEY and CDR2 SMNVEV (reference sequence). In DNA form, the CDR3 reads TGTGCCAGCAGTTACTCAGCGGGGGCGAGCTCCTACGAGCAGTACTTC. Translation gives CASSYSAGASSYEQYF.

The chain has TRBV10-3 and TRBJ1-2; D is uncertain. The CDR3 consists of 16 residues. CDR1 and CDR2 from the germline V gene are ENHRY and SYGVKD. V was shortened by 6 bases and J by 3 bases, with 20 bases between the two germline ends. The CDR3 bases are TGTGCCATCAGCTCTGAATTCCAAACTCGGGACTATGGCTACACCTTC. Protein sequence: CAISSEFQTRDYGYTF.

CDR3 protein: CASSVQATNEKLFF. The CDR3 coding sequence is TGTGCCAGCAGTGTACAGGCAACTAATGAAAAACTGTTTTTT. This chain joins TRBV2 and TRBJ1-4; maybe TRBD1 (5 bases). The CDR3 is 14 amino acids. Germline CDR1 reads SNHLY; CDR2 reads FYNNEI. V was shortened by 4 bases and J by 0 bases, with 6 bases between the two germline ends.

The chain combines TRBV19 with TRBJ2-5; unclear D gene. CDR1 LNHDA and CDR2 SQIVND come from the germline V gene (reference sequence). V lost 3 bases to trimming and J lost 7 bases, with 12 bases between them. The CDR3 length is 13 residues. The CDR3 nucleotides are TGTGCCAGTAGTATGACGGATGGAGTGACCCAGTACTTC. Its translation is CASSMTDGVTQYF.

The gene calls are TRBV27 and TRBJ2-3; 13 nucleotides match TRBD2. The V gene end was trimmed by 6 bases and the J gene end by 5 bases; junction bases not matched to a gene: 11. CDR1 MNHEY and CDR2 SMNVEV come from the germline V gene (reference sequence). This CDR3 region has 17 residues. The CDR3 DNA follows: TGTGCCAGCAGCCGCACCCCCACTAGCGGGGGGGTAGATACGCAGTATTTT. This sequence encodes CASSRTPTSGGVDTQYF.

The chain uses TRBV10-2 and TRBJ1-1; 9 nucleotides line up with TRBD1. V shed 8 bases, J shed 7 bases, and the junction held 8 bases outside the gene matches. Germline loops: CDR1 WSHSY, CDR2 SAAADI. The CDR3 length is 13 residues. The CDR3 DNA is TGCGCCAGCCACAGGGGGCCCGACAGTGAAGCTTTCTTT. Its protein is CASHRGPDSEAFF.

This CDR3 is CASSYTGTAGQPQHF. The CDR3 DNA sequence: TGTGCCAGCAGTTACACAGGGACCGCCGGGCAGCCCCAGCATTTT. The chain recombines TRBV6-5 with TRBJ1-5; perhaps TRBD1 as D (6 bases). With 2 bases removed from V and 7 bases from J, the gap between germline ends came to 15 bases. Germline V gives CDR1 MNHEY, CDR2 SVGAGI. The length of the CDR3 is 15 residues.

V usage is TRBV18 and J usage is TRBJ2-5; D is perhaps TRBD2 (6 bases). Between the trimmed V and J ends, which lost 0 bases and 5 bases, there was a span of 13 bases. CDR3 length: 15 residues. CDR1 and CDR2 from the germline V gene are KGHSH and LQKENI. CDR3 coding DNA: TGTGCCAGCTCACCACCGTCTACTAGCCGGGAGACCCAGTACTTC. This codes for CASSPPSTSRETQYF. Drawing the rest from reference TRBV18 and TRBJ2-5, the complete variable domain is NAGVMQNPRHLVRRRGQEARLRCSPMKGHSHVYWYRQLPEEGLKFMVYLQKENIIDESGMPKERFSAEFPKEGPSILRIQQVVRGDSAAYFCASSPPSTSRETQYFGPGTRLLVL.

The chain couples TRBV6-8 to TRBJ2-7; no clear D gene. V lost 10 bases and J lost 5, with 15 bases in between. CDR1 MNHGY and CDR2 SAAAGT come from the germline V gene. The CDR3 sequence is 12 residues long. CDR3 coding DNA: TGTGCCACCCGACGAGATCGGGACGAGCAGTACTTC. This codes for CATRRDRDEQYF.

V usage is TRBV5-1 and J usage is TRBJ2-2; 7 bases match TRBD1. CDR1 SGHRS and CDR2 YFSETQ come from the germline V gene. CDR3 length: 16 residues. V dropped 3 bases and J dropped 1; count of bases not matched to a gene: 6. CDR3: CASSWDSPKNTGELFF. DNA for the CDR3: TGCGCCAGCAGCTGGGACAGTCCTAAGAACACCGGGGAGCTGTTTTTT.

The chain combines TRBV27 with TRBJ1-3; 8 bases match TRBD1. J gave up 0 bases and V 5 bases, and 24 bases lay outside the gene matches. Germline lookup yields CDR1 MNHEY and CDR2 SMNVEV (reference sequence). The CDR3 is made up of 22 amino acids. CDR3 nucleotide sequence: TGTGCCAGCAGTAACTTTACTCCTCTACCGGGACAGGTTTACGGCTCTGGAAACACCATATATTTT. Translating gives CASSNFTPLPGQVYGSGNTIYF.